This T cell receptor beta chain appears in the sequencing data of a study of shared clonotypes between healthy human individuals. On the study more broadly: Three plates were used per donor for CD4 naive, three for CD4 memory, two for CD8 naive and one for CD8 memory.

As regards this clone: Its target is not known.

CDR1 is MNHEY, CDR2 SMNVEV, per germline (reference sequence). J lost 3 bases, V lost 6 bases, and 14 bases had no gene match. The CDR3 has 16 residues. Points from the study as a whole: When compared with the clonotypes that were shared by all four sorted-subset donors, the non-shared clonotypes turned out to have lower generation probabilities.

TCRdb's table, derived via immunoSEQ multiplex PCR, lists solely in-frame clones and lacks some. The top ten clones hold about 0.13% of a sample with millions of clones, 90% to 95% of them seen once. It was into CD45RA+ naive and CD45RA-negative memory subsets that the CD4+ cells were split. The receptor was derived from a man between 18 and 35 years old in good health. The V gene is TRBV27, the J gene TRBJ2-7, with 7 bases lining up with TRBD2. The source material was naive CD4+ T cells sorted from blood. Sample subset: CD45RA+ positively selected. The DNA for the CDR3 is TGTGCCAGCAGAGGAGAGACAGCGGGACCCATCTACGAGCAGTACTTC. Encoded protein: CASRGETAGPIYEQYF.